Presented here are 4 T cell receptor beta chains from one specimen sequenced in a study of regulatory dendritic cells for organ transplantation (dated by TCRdb to the late 2010s). Receptor amplification or capture employed the immunoSEQ multiplex PCR assay. Here the immuneACCESS table is served through TCRdb, limited to in-frame sequences with V and J called. Missing clones are a known gap in these copies; in checked studies unresolved V genes cover under half, and the rest lacks a known reason. The sample includes thousands of clones, with around two thirds observed a single time. 11% of the sample comes from the top ten. Sequencing was performed on memory CD8+ T cells from blood. The cell subset or site label of this sample denotes: CD45RO+ memory T cells. The receptors derive from a human donor in good health.

This clone was counted a single time. The genes are TRBV9 and TRBJ1-1, with 10 bases matching TRBD1. Per germline, CDR1 SGDLS and CDR2 YYNGEE. The CDR3 has 15 amino acids. J was trimmed by 3 bases and V by 3 bases; bases with no gene match: 5. The CDR3 bases are TGTGCCAGCAGCGAGGAGGACAGGGGGTACACTGAAGCTTTCTTT. It codes for CASSEEDRGYTEAFF.

This clone was observed once. The V gene is TRBV29-1, the J gene TRBJ2-1; the match to TRBD2 covers 12 bases. Germline CDR1 SQVTM, CDR2 ANQGSEA. The J segment lost 2 bases and the V segment lost 4 bases, leaving 3 bases of the junction unmatched. The CDR3 loop spans 15 amino acids. CDR3 sequence: CSVGGLAGTYNEQFF. The CDR3 DNA is TGCAGCGTTGGAGGACTAGCGGGAACCTACAATGAGCAGTTCTTC.

The chain links TRBV4-3 to TRBJ2-5; TRBD2 matches at 10 bases. The CDR3 loop spans 16 amino acids. V trimming: 0 bases; J trimming: 5 bases; junction bases outside the gene matches: 6. Germline loops: CDR1 LGHNA, CDR2 YSLEER. This CDR3 reads CASSQDPSGGAETQYF. For the CDR3, the DNA is TGCGCCAGCAGCCAAGATCCCAGCGGGGGGGCTGAGACCCAGTACTTC.

This chain joins TRBV4-3 and TRBJ1-5; D remains ambiguous. Germline CDR1 and CDR2: LGHNA and YSLEER. The CDR3 covers 15 residues. With 1 base removed from V and 1 base from J, the gap between germline ends came to 8 bases. CDR3 loop: CASSQADGSNQPQHF. DNA for the CDR3: TGCGCCAGCAGCCAAGCCGACGGGAGCAATCAGCCCCAGCATTTT.